The rows below give T cell receptor beta chains drawn from one sample of a study of cytomegalovirus exposure and HLA in healthy donors. TCRdb's copy holds only in-frame clones and misses some; the assay was immunoSEQ multiplex PCR. The sample lists under 85,000 clones; approximately 72% were seen once. Material: PBMCs. Receptor source: a woman in her thirties in good health and CMV-seronegative. CDR3s include the opening cysteine and the closing phenylalanine or tryptophan. A D gene is named only where the DNA matches it firmly.

NA | TRBJ2-7 | TRBV5-1 | CASSGLTGEQYF
TRBD1 | TRBJ1-2 | TRBV2 | CASSDGGQGYSDGYTF
TRBD2 | TRBJ2-3 | TRBV2 | CASRARLAGHTDTQYF
TRBD1 | TRBJ1-6 | TRBV6-5 | CASTRQGTTSPLHF
NA | TRBJ2-6 | TRBV4-3 | CASSLWTESSGANVLTF
TRBD1 | TRBJ1-1 | TRBV2 | CASVRDRGQGTEAFF
TRBD1 | TRBJ2-3 | TRBV23-1 | CASSQSRDRGSDTQYF
NA | TRBJ2-3 | TRBV9 | CASSVEDNRADTQYF
TRBD1 | TRBJ2-7 | TRBV29-1 | CSVADREVLREQYF
TRBD1 | TRBJ1-1 | TRBV19 | CASSIDPPGGNTEAFF
TRBD1 | TRBJ1-4 | TRBV5-1 | CASSLGDRTDEKLFF
NA | TRBJ1-6 | TRBV30 | CAWSAGEGTPLHF
NA | TRBJ2-1 | TRBV10-3 | CARSGDGNEQFF
NA | TRBJ2-3 | TRBV7-9 | CASSLAALGLSTDTQYF
TRBD1 | TRBJ2-7 | TRBV28 | CASIPGQGRYEQYF
NA | TRBJ1-5 | TRBV5-6 | CASSLVHSNQPQHF
TRBD1 | TRBJ1-2 | TRBV29-1 | CSAPTDRSGNYGYTF
NA | TRBJ2-5 | TRBV4-1 | CASNRTGYQETQYF
NA | TRBJ2-5 | TRBV6-7 | CASSYPKETQYF
NA | TRBJ1-5 | TRBV19 | CASSMMEGYGVSNQPQHF
TRBD1 | TRBJ1-2 | TRBV27 | CATLQGTYGYTF
TRBD2 | NA | TRBV4-2 | CASSQVNGGGASEQYF
NA | TRBJ1-3 | TRBV6-5 | CASSYSPVGNTIYF
NA | TRBJ1-5 | TRBV18 | CASSPGLSNQPQHF
NA | TRBJ1-1 | TRBV6-1 | CASSEGEQGEAFF
NA | TRBJ2-3 | TRBV11-3 | CASSQERWQDTQYF
NA | TRBJ1-2 | TRBV25-1 | CASSEVGHRHGYTF
NA | TRBJ1-1 | TRBV19 | CASSIVPRNTEAFF
NA | TRBJ1-1 | TRBV9 | CASSVDPGRTEAFF
NA | TRBJ2-1 | TRBV27 | CASSTDPDAYNEQFF
NA | TRBJ2-7 | TRBV7-9 | CASSAPPRYEQYF
NA | TRBJ2-5 | TRBV7-6 | CASTNTPNQETQYF
NA | TRBJ1-1 | TRBV29-1 | CSVWGGQNTEAFF
NA | TRBJ1-5 | TRBV6-5 | CASSPMGRQNQPQHF
NA | TRBJ2-2 | TRBV7-9 | CASSLVGGPGPQPGELFF